This TCR beta chain originates from a study of cytomegalovirus exposure and HLA in healthy donors. Assay: immunoSEQ multiplex PCR; the TCRdb copy retains only in-frame clones and omits some. The sample records 200,000 to 300,000 clones, less than 90% being singletons. This TCR was sampled from a man younger than 35 in good health and CMV-seropositive. The sequenced material came from PBMCs.

The CDR3 nucleotides read TGTGCCATCAGTGACGTCGGCAGGGGCAATGAGCAGTTCTTC. Translation gives CAISDVGRGNEQFF. The chain links TRBV10-3 to TRBJ2-1; weak D call: TRBD1 (6 bases). V was pared by 3 bases and J by 6 bases, with 12 bases between. Germline CDR1 reads ENHRY; CDR2 reads SYGVKD. The CDR3 length is 14 residues.